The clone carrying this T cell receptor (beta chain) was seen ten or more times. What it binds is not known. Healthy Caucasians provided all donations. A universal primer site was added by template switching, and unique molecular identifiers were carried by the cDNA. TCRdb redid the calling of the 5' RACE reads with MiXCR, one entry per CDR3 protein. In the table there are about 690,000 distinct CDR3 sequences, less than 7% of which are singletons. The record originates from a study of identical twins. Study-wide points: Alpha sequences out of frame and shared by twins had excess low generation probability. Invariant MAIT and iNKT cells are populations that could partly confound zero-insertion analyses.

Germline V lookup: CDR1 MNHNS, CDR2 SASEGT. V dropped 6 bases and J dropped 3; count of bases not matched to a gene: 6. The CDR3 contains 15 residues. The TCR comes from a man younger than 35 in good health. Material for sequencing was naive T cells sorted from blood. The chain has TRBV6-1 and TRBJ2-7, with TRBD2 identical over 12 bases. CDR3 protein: CASSTTSGSVYEQYF. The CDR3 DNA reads TGTGCCAGCAGCACGACTAGCGGGAGCGTCTACGAGCAGTACTTC.